This TCR beta chain stems from a study of PD-L1 blockade in urothelial cancer. Data came from immunoSEQ multiplex PCR; TCRdb stores just in-frame clones and leaves some out. This sample yields some 45,000 clones, of which over 75% are seen a single time; around 16% belongs to the top ten. Noted time point: pretreatment peripheral blood. The V gene end was trimmed by 2 bases and the J gene end by 6 bases; junction bases not matched to a gene: 7. The germline V gene encodes CDR1 SGHNT and CDR2 YYREEE (reference sequence). CDR3 length: 15 amino acids. The clonotype originates from a man between 60 and 75 years old with urothelial cancer. Sequences were derived from PBMCs, sampled around atezolizumab (anti-PD-L1) treatment. The chain couples TRBV5-4 to TRBJ2-1; 8 bases agree with TRBD2. The CDR3 DNA is TGTGCCAGCAGCTTCCCCCTAGCGGGCCTCAATGAGCAGTTCTTC. It specifies CASSFPLAGLNEQFF.